This TCR beta chain was obtained from a study of shared clonotypes between healthy human individuals. As for the study in general: The donor pool was made up of a couple of women and three men aged 18 to 49. Per-donor plates numbered three CD4 naive, three CD4 memory, two CD8 naive and one CD8 memory.

Assay used: immunoSEQ multiplex PCR; TCRdb lists only in-frame clones, some missing. Here the sample spans over 850,000 clones, around three quarters being singletons. Turning to this clone: What it recognizes is unknown.

CDR1 is SEHNR, CDR2 FQNEAQ, per germline (reference sequence). CDR3 length equals 14 residues. J lost 6 bases, V lost 5 bases, and 4 bases had no gene match. Findings and caveats of the study: Generally, estimated richness proved larger in naive subsets than it did in memory subsets. Clonotypes which were not shared had lower generation probabilities than clonotypes that all four donors shared.

The source is a man aged 18 to 29 in good health. Some clones in this sample may be carry-over from other donors' samples. The sample taken for sequencing was memory CD4+ T cells from PBMCs. Described subset: CD45RA-negative fraction. This chain uses TRBV7-9 with TRBJ1-5, with TRBD1 matching over 10 bases. The CDR3 spells CASSAGTGAQPQHF. CDR3 coding DNA: TGTGCCAGCAGCGCCGGGACAGGGGCTCAGCCCCAGCATTTT.